One and the same sample provided the 26 T cell receptor beta chains below, sequenced in a study of cytomegalovirus exposure and HLA in healthy donors. Generated by immunoSEQ multiplex PCR, the TCRdb table keeps only in-frame clones and is missing some. Among about 110,000 clones listed, roughly nine tenths were seen once. Sequenced sample: PBMCs. These receptors were collected from a woman aged 18-29 years in good health and CMV-seronegative.

The gene calls are TRBV5-5 and TRBJ2-2; 8 bases are shared with TRBD1. The germline V gene encodes CDR1 SGHKS and CDR2 YYEKEE (reference sequence). This CDR3 comprises 14 residues. With 4 bases clipped from V and 8 bases from J, the junction kept 7 bases outside the gene matches. The CDR3 loop reads CASSEGQGTGELFF. CDR3 nucleotides: TGTGCCAGCAGCGAAGGACAGGGAACGGGGGAGCTGTTTTTT.

The chain employs TRBV28 and TRBJ1-4; 12 bases fit TRBD1. The V gene end was trimmed by 5 bases and the J gene end by 8 bases; junction bases not matched to a gene: 9. Germline-derived CDR1 and CDR2 are MDHEN and SYDVKM. The CDR3 is made up of 16 amino acids. The CDR3 here is CASSGTGGAYWEKLFF. CDR3 in DNA: TGTGCCAGCAGTGGGACAGGGGGCGCTTATTGGGAAAAACTGTTTTTT.

This clone occurred a few times. The chain couples TRBV6-1 to TRBJ1-2; D is unclear. This CDR3 has 14 amino acids. Germline loops: CDR1 MNHNS, CDR2 SASEGT. Trimming cost V 2 bases and J 3 bases, with 10 bases left between them. This CDR3 reads CASSELSRDYGYTF. As DNA, the CDR3 is TGTGCCAGCAGTGAACTTAGCAGAGACTATGGCTACACCTTC.

The rearrangement joins TRBV7-2 to TRBJ1-2, with 8 bases fitting TRBD1. The J segment lost 5 bases and the V segment lost 2 bases, leaving 10 bases of the junction unmatched. The CDR3 has 16 residues. Per germline, CDR1 SGHTA and CDR2 FQGNSA. The CDR3, as DNA: TGTGCCAGCAGCTTAAATTTGTTACGGACAGGGTATGGCTACACCTTC. Translated, it gives CASSLNLLRTGYGYTF.

This chain joins TRBV5-1 and TRBJ2-7; perhaps TRBD1 as D (6 bases). Trimming cost V 0 bases and J 4 bases, with 14 bases left between them. Germline lookup yields CDR1 SGHRS and CDR2 YFSETQ. The CDR3 has 15 amino acids. The CDR3 sequence is CASSLGTGKPYEQYF. The CDR3 DNA follows: TGCGCCAGCAGCTTGGGCACAGGGAAACCATACGAGCAGTACTTC.

The V gene is TRBV5-4, the J gene TRBJ2-3, with TRBD1 matching over 9 bases. In germline, CDR1 is SGHNT, CDR2 YYREEE (reference sequence). The CDR3 contains 18 residues. With 4 bases clipped from V and 2 bases from J, the junction kept 14 bases outside the gene matches. In DNA, the CDR3 is TGTGCCAGCAGCCGCCTTACCTCCGGGACAGGGAACACAGATACGCAGTATTTT. Its protein is CASSRLTSGTGNTDTQYF.

V is TRBV29-1 and J is TRBJ1-1; possible D gene TRBD1, 5 bases. The CDR3 has 12 residues. Germline assignment: CDR1 SQVTM and CDR2 ANQGSEA. Trimming stripped 4 bases from V and 11 bases from J, with 17 bases between. CDR3 loop: CSVGFRQTMAFF. The CDR3 coding sequence is TGCAGCGTTGGCTTTCGACAGACGATGGCTTTCTTT.

The chain couples TRBV6-6 to TRBJ1-1; 7 bases are shared with TRBD1. The CDR3 has 15 amino acids. The V segment lost 2 bases and the J segment 5 bases; nucleotides outside the gene matches: 8. CDR1 and CDR2 (germline): MNHNY, SVGAGI (reference sequence). The CDR3 loop is CASSYPQGTETEAFF. The CDR3 nucleotides are TGTGCCAGCAGTTACCCGCAGGGGACAGAAACTGAAGCTTTCTTT.

The gene calls are TRBV5-6 and TRBJ1-5; 12 nucleotides align to TRBD1. This CDR3 comprises 17 residues. V trimming: 4 bases; J trimming: 5 bases; junction bases outside the gene matches: 10. Per germline, CDR1 SGHDT and CDR2 YYEEEE. The CDR3 protein is CASSPGGTGGLDQPQHF. The CDR3 DNA sequence: TGTGCCAGCAGCCCCGGCGGGACAGGGGGCCTGGATCAGCCCCAGCATTTT.

This clone was counted once. The V gene is TRBV28, the J gene TRBJ1-2; 7 bases agree with TRBD1. V was pared by 6 bases and J by 8 bases, with 15 bases of the junction left unmatched. CDR1 and CDR2 (germline): MDHEN, SYDVKM. The CDR3 loop spans 15 amino acids. In nucleotides, the CDR3 is TGTGCCAGCAGACTTCGCGTAAGGGGGCATAGCGGCTACACCTTC. Translation: CASRLRVRGHSGYTF.

This chain links TRBV4-3 with TRBJ2-1; tentative D call: TRBD1 (5 bases). Germline V gene lookup returns CDR1 LGHNA and CDR2 YSLEER. V lost 4 bases, J lost 4 bases, and 8 bases lay in between. This CDR3 has 13 amino acids. CDR3 protein: CASSPGAYNEQFF. The CDR3 DNA reads as TGCGCCAGCAGCCCTGGGGCTTACAATGAGCAGTTCTTC.

This chain uses TRBV19 with TRBJ1-2, with a weak D call TRBD1 (6 bases). Trimming pared 8 bases from V and 4 bases from J, leaving 11 bases between. CDR1 and CDR2 from the germline V gene are LNHDA and SQIVND (reference sequence). The CDR3 is 12 amino acids. The CDR3 sequence: CASGQGTYGYTF. The CDR3 DNA sequence: TGTGCCAGTGGGCAGGGGACCTATGGCTACACCTTC.

The chain couples TRBV7-2 to TRBJ2-1; D possibly corresponds to TRBD2 (5 bases). Germline V gene data show CDR1 as SGHTA and CDR2 as FQGNSA. V lost 5 bases, J lost 3 bases, and 11 bases lay in between. The CDR3 spans 14 residues. In DNA form, the CDR3 reads TGTGCCAGCAGCCCCCAAGCGGTCTACAATGAGCAGTTCTTC. Translation gives CASSPQAVYNEQFF.

CDR3 in amino acids: CAWSVRQGPNQPQHF. CDR3 DNA sequence: TGTGCCTGGAGTGTACGACAGGGACCGAATCAGCCCCAGCATTTT. The chain is built from TRBV30 and TRBJ1-5, with TRBD1 matching 7 bases. CDR1 and CDR2 (germline): GTSNPN, SVGIG (reference sequence). The V and J ends lost 0 bases and 4 bases, in that order; junction bases with no gene match: 6. The CDR3 is 15 residues long.

Only a few counts were recorded for this clone. This chain links TRBV2 with TRBJ2-7, with TRBD1 matching 7 bases. The CDR3 runs 12 residues. The V gene's germline CDR1 is SNHLY and CDR2 FYNNEI. With 2 bases clipped from V and 5 bases from J, the junction kept 0 bases outside the gene matches. In nucleotides, the CDR3 is TGTGCCAGCAGTGAAACAGGGGACGAGCAGTACTTC. Its translation: CASSETGDEQYF.

The V and J genes are TRBV28 and TRBJ2-7; 11 nucleotides line up with TRBD2. V shed 5 bases, J shed 4 bases, and the junction held 10 bases outside the gene matches. Per germline, CDR1 MDHEN and CDR2 SYDVKM. The CDR3 consists of 16 residues. CDR3 nucleotide sequence: TGTGCCAGCAGTCAAGGGGATAGCGGGAGGGCTTACGAGCAGTACTTC. It translates to CASSQGDSGRAYEQYF. The full variable domain, in which reference TRBV28 and TRBJ2-7 provide the parts outside the CDR3, is DVKVTQSSRYLVKRTGEKVFLECVQDMDHENMFWYRQDPGLGLRLIYFSYDVKMKEKGDIPEGYSVSREKKERFSLILESASTNQTSMYLCASSQGDSGRAYEQYFGPGTRLTVT.

The gene calls are TRBV7-9 and TRBJ1-2; D is perhaps TRBD1 (5 bases). The V and J ends lost 5 bases and 6 bases respectively, with 16 bases between them. The CDR3 is made up of 14 amino acids. Germline V gene lookup returns CDR1 SEHNR and CDR2 FQNEAQ (reference sequence). CDR3 sequence (DNA): TGTGCCAGCAGCACATCGGCAGGGAACCATGGCTACACCTTC. It is translated as CASSTSAGNHGYTF.

This clone was detected only once. The chain joins TRBV2 to TRBJ1-2, with TRBD1 as a possible D gene (6 bases). The CDR3 spans 15 residues. From germline, CDR1 is SNHLY and CDR2 FYNNEI. V was cut by 4 bases and J by 4 bases, with 16 bases left in between. Here the CDR3 reads CASSAISTGVYGYTF. As DNA, the CDR3 is TGTGCCAGCAGTGCAATATCGACAGGAGTCTATGGCTACACCTTC.

The chain carries TRBV7-2 and TRBJ2-5, with D maybe TRBD1 (6 bases). Per germline, CDR1 SGHTA and CDR2 FQGNSA. V was shortened by 6 bases and J by 4 bases, with 9 bases between the two germline ends. CDR3 size: 12 residues. The CDR3 reads CASSDRRETQYF. CDR3 nucleotides: TGTGCCAGCAGTGACAGGAGAGAGACCCAGTACTTC.

V and J are TRBV7-9 and TRBJ2-5; TRBD1 aligns across 8 bases. Germline V gene lookup returns CDR1 SEHNR and CDR2 FQNEAQ (reference sequence). The CDR3 is 16 residues long. Trimming removed 2 bases from V and 3 bases from J; junction bases left unmatched: 8. The CDR3: CASSLIERDRKETQYF. The CDR3 DNA reads as TGTGCCAGCAGCTTAATAGAACGGGACAGGAAAGAGACCCAGTACTTC.

The V and J genes are TRBV29-1 and TRBJ2-3; no clear D. CDR3 length equals 12 residues. From germline, CDR1 is SQVTM and CDR2 ANQGSEA. V was shortened by 4 bases and J by 6 bases, with 11 bases between the two germline ends. CDR3 loop: CSVVITQDTQYF. Here the CDR3 DNA reads TGCAGCGTTGTGATCACCCAGGATACGCAGTATTTT.

This chain connects TRBV11-2 to TRBJ2-3, with 7 bases aligning to TRBD2. Trimming cost V 0 bases and J 0 bases; bases outside gene matches: 3. The CDR3 runs to 16 residues. The germline CDR1 and CDR2 sequences are SGHAT and FQNNGV. CDR3 residues: CASSLEPAGSTDTQYF. In DNA, the CDR3 is TGTGCCAGCAGCTTAGAGCCAGCGGGGAGCACAGATACGCAGTATTTT.

The chain is built from TRBV7-8 and TRBJ2-7; 10 bases are a match to TRBD2. Germline-derived CDR1 and CDR2 are SGHVS and FQNEAQ. Trimming took 5 bases from V and 3 from J; bases not matched to a gene: 7. This CDR3 comprises 15 residues. The chain's CDR3 is CASSRIAGGLYEQYF. Written as DNA, the CDR3 is TGTGCCAGCAGCCGTATAGCGGGAGGTCTCTACGAGCAGTACTTC. Based on the CDR3 plus reference TRBV7-8 and TRBJ2-7, the full variable domain is GAGVSQSPRYKVAKRGQDVALRCDPISGHVSLFWYQQALGQGPEFLTYFQNEAQLDKSGLPSDRFFAERPEGSVSTLKIQRTQQEDSAVYLCASSRIAGGLYEQYFGPGTRLTVT.

The V and J genes are TRBV30 and TRBJ2-4, with 11 bases fitting TRBD1. This CDR3 contains 13 residues. The V gene's germline CDR1 is GTSNPN and CDR2 SVGIG (reference sequence). V trimming: 3 bases; J trimming: 8 bases; junction bases outside the gene matches: 3. The CDR3 reads CAWRGTGGYIQYF. Written as DNA, the CDR3 is TGTGCCTGGAGGGGGACAGGGGGTTACATTCAGTACTTC.

The J gene is TRBJ1-1, the V gene TRBV7-3; the D gene is possibly TRBD1 (5 bases). The V end was cut by 5 bases, the J end by 0 bases, with 13 bases between. CDR3 length: 15 residues. Germline V gene lookup returns CDR1 SGHTA and CDR2 FQGTGA. CDR3 coding DNA: TGTGCCAGCAGCCCCCAGACAGAAATGAACACTGAAGCTTTCTTT. It yields the protein CASSPQTEMNTEAFF.

The rearrangement links TRBV6-5 to TRBJ2-2, with D unclear. From germline, CDR1 is MNHEY and CDR2 SVGAGI. The CDR3 has 15 residues. V gave up 7 bases and J gave up 1 base, with 13 bases separating them. The DNA of the CDR3 is TGTGCCAGCAAAAACGGAGTAGTGAACACCGGGGAGCTGTTTTTT. It yields the protein CASKNGVVNTGELFF.